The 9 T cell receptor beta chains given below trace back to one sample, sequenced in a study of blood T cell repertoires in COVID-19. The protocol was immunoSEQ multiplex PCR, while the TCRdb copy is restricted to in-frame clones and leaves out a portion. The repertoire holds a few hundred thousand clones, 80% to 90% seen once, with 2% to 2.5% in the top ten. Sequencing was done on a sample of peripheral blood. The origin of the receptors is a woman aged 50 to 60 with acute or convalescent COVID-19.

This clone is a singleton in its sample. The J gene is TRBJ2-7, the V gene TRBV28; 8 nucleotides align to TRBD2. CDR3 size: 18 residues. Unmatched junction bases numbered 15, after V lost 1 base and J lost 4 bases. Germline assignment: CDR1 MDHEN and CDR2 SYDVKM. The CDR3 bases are TGTGCCAGCAGTTTATCCTTAGGAGAGCGGGAGTCACGGTACGAGCAGTACTTC. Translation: CASSLSLGERESRYEQYF.

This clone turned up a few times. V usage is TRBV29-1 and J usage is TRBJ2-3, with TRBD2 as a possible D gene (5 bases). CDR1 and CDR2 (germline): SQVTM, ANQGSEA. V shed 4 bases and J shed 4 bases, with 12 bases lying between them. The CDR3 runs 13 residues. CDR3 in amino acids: CSVVSLGPDTQYF. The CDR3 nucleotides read TGCAGCGTTGTATCACTAGGCCCAGATACGCAGTATTTT.

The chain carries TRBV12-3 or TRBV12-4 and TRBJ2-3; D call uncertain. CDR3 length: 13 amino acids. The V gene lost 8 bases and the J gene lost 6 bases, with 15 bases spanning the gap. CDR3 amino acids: CASSQQRTDTQYF. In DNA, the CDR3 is TGTGCCAGCTCGCAACAGAGAACCGATACGCAGTATTTT.

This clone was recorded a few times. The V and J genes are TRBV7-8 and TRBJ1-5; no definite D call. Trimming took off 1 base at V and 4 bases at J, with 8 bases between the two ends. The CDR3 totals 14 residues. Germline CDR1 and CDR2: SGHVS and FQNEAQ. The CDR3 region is CASSLDSQNQPQHF. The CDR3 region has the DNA TGTGCCAGCAGCTTAGATTCTCAGAATCAGCCCCAGCATTTT.

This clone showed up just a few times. Written as DNA, the CDR3 is TGTGCCAGTAAGGTGGCGAGGGCAACGGGACTAGCGGGAGGGATCTACAATGAGCAGTTCTTC. Its protein product is CASKVARATGLAGGIYNEQFF. The chain carries TRBV19 and TRBJ2-1; TRBD2 agrees at 16 bases. Trimming removed 7 bases from V and 3 bases from J; junction bases left unmatched: 18. Germline V gives CDR1 LNHDA, CDR2 SQIVND (reference sequence). This CDR3 spans 21 amino acids.

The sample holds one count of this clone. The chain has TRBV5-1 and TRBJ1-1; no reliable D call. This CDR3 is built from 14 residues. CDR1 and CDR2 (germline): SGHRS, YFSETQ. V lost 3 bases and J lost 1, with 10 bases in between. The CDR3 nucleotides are TGCGCCAGCAGCTCCAGATCAGAGAACACTGAAGCTTTCTTT. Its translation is CASSSRSENTEAFF.

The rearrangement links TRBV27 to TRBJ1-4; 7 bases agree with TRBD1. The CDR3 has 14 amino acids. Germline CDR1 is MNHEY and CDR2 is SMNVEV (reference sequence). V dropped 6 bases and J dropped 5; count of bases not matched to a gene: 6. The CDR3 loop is CASSPRQGNEKLFF. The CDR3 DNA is TGTGCCAGCAGCCCAAGACAGGGAAATGAAAAACTGTTTTTT. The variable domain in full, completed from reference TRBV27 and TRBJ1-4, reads EAQVTQNPRYLITVTGKKLTVTCSQNMNHEYMSWYRQDPGLGLRQIYYSMNVEVTDKGDVPEGYKVSRKEKRNFPLILESPSPNQTSLYFCASSPRQGNEKLFFGSGTQLSVL.

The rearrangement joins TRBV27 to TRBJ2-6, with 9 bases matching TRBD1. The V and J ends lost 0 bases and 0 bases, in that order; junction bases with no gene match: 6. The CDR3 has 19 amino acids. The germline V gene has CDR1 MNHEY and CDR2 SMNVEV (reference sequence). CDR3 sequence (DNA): TGTGCCAGCAGTTTATCGTGGGGGGACAGGGCCTCTGGGGCCAACGTCCTGACTTTC. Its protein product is CASSLSWGDRASGANVLTF.

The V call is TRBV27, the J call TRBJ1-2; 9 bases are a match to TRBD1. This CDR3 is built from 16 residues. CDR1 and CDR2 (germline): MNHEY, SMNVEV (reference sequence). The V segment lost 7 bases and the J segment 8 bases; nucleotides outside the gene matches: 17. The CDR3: CASTKIPGQGVSGYTF. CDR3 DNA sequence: TGTGCCAGCACTAAAATTCCGGGACAGGGAGTTTCGGGCTACACCTTC.